The clone carrying this T cell receptor beta chain was counted between two and nine times. The target antigen is unknown. TCRdb reprocessed the RT-PCR reads via MiXCR and lists one record per CDR3 protein. The sample consists of fewer than 400,000 distinct CDR3 sequences, 20% to 25% of them appearing once. The data were taken from a study of response to subunit inactivated influenza vaccine. Study observations and caveats: Few new T cells, the authors suggested, are recruited by each seasonal influenza vaccination.

The clonotype was recovered from a man aged 50 to 69 who received an inactivated influenza vaccine. The specimen was PBMCs from blood, collected less than 22 months after vaccination.

The CDR3: CSASNLGGEAGDTQYF. CDR3 sequence (DNA): TGCAGTGCTAGTAATCTTGGGGGGGAAGCGGGAGATACGCAGTATTTT. The chain combines TRBV20-1 with TRBJ2-3; 7 bases align to TRBD2. The CDR3 consists of 16 residues. Germline V CDR1 and CDR2: DFQATT, SNEGSKA (reference sequence). The V gene end was trimmed by 3 bases and the J gene end by 5 bases; junction bases not matched to a gene: 14.